These 2 T cell receptor beta chains came from one sample sequenced in a study of shared clonotypes between healthy human individuals. The assay was immunoSEQ multiplex PCR, and TCRdb's table has in-frame clones only and misses some. The sample holds roughly 2,000,000 clones, just under 95% seen once. As defined, naive CD8 cells were CD45RO-negative and positively selected for CCR7, with terminally differentiated effector memory CD45RA+ cells excluded. Input material: naive CD8+ T cells from PBMCs. Receptors were obtained from a man between 18 and 29 years old in good health. Some clones in this sample may be carry-over from other donors' samples.

The J gene is TRBJ1-2, the V gene TRBV2; D might be TRBD1 (6 bases). Per the germline V gene, CDR1 is SNHLY and CDR2 is FYNNEI. The CDR3 spans 14 residues. The V and J ends lost 6 bases and 3 bases respectively, with 14 bases between them. CDR3 residues: CASSGYRVYYGYTF. CDR3 bases: TGTGCCAGCAGCGGCTACAGGGTTTACTATGGCTACACCTTC.

The V gene is TRBV4-1, the J gene TRBJ2-2, with D unresolved. Trimming took off 4 bases at V and 5 bases at J, with 11 bases between the two ends. This CDR3 is built from 14 residues. Germline CDR1 reads MGHRA; CDR2 reads YSYEKL. This chain's CDR3 is CASSLGVATGELFF. In nucleotides, the CDR3 is TGCGCCAGCAGCCTTGGGGTTGCAACCGGGGAGCTGTTTTTT.